This T cell receptor beta chain was retrieved from a study of regulatory T cells in long-lasting Graves disease. Study-wide results and limits: Lower TCR diversity was seen in persistent Graves' patients than in newly diagnosed ones. Persistent disease preferred TRBV28, TRBJ1-2 and TRBJ2-5; new disease, TRBV20-1 and TRBJ2-1.

In building TCR beta libraries, iRepertoire HTBI primers were used together with Arm-PCR of CDR3 regions. TCRdb analysed the multiplex PCR reads with MiXCR anew, one entry per CDR3 protein. The sample carries roughly 400,000 distinct CDR3 sequences, approximately 16% recorded once. This clonotype appeared many times. The antigen is not known. Germline V gene lookup returns CDR1 LGHNA and CDR2 YNFKEQ. The CDR3 is 17 residues long. V lost 3 bases and J lost 7; bases outside the gene matches: 14. The sample's time point: newly diagnosed GD, antithyroid drugs for less than 3 months. PBMC-extracted RNA yielded the TCR library. American Thyroid Association guidelines defined Graves' disease diagnosis. These data were also reused for a study on T cells in Graves' hyperthyroidism and ophthalmopathy.

Sample: peripheral blood mononuclear cells (PBMCs), taken at new diagnosis, from a patient treated with antithyroid drugs. This receptor was taken from a woman aged 40-49 years with Graves disease. J is TRBJ1-4 and V is TRBV4-2, with 7 bases aligning to TRBD1. CDR3 bases: TGTGCCAGCAGCCAGGGAACCCTACAGGGGTTGGCTGAAAAACTGTTTTTT. It is translated as CASSQGTLQGLAEKLFF.